This TCR beta chain derives from a study of shared clonotypes between healthy human individuals. Study-wide results and limits: A limitation of the genetic and exposure-history diversity represented arose from few donors. Generation probability values for non-shared clonotypes were lower than those for clonotypes shared by all four donors. Of the naive CD4 clonotypes, around 5.2% were shared across several donors.

Of note for this clone: The antigen is undetermined.

The naive CD8 population came from CD45RO-negative cells selected for CCR7, without terminally differentiated effector memory CD45RA+ cells. V lost 5 bases, J lost 5 bases, and 28 bases lay in between. This CDR3 is 19 amino acids long. Per germline, CDR1 SEHNR and CDR2 FQNEAQ (reference sequence). The sorted-subset replicate PCRs were given 150 to 200 ng DNA, which is tens of thousands of T cell genomes. TCRdb keeps only in-frame clones here, not all; method: immunoSEQ multiplex PCR. This sample yields hundreds of thousands of clones, of which 92% are seen a single time; roughly 24% belongs to the top ten.

Sequenced material: naive CD8+ T cells sorted from blood. The sequence was obtained from a man younger than 40 in good health. This sequence joins TRBV7-9 and TRBJ2-1; D tentatively reads TRBD1 or TRBD2 (7 bases each). The CDR3 loop reads CASSADIYSGGAIDNEQFF. The DNA for the CDR3 is TGTGCCAGCAGCGCTGACATCTATTCAGGGGGGGCGATCGACAATGAGCAGTTCTTC.